This paragraph covers one T cell receptor (beta chain) sequence. The read terminates 3 residues ahead of where the CDR3 ends, so the germline J gene completes it. Trimming cost V 2 bases and J 5 bases, with 3 bases left between them. This CDR3 is 11 amino acids long. The germline gives CDR1 SGHRS, CDR2 YFSETQ. Some clones are missing from TCRdb's copy, which holds only in-frame ones; the method was immunoSEQ multiplex PCR. This table lists 20,000 to 25,000 clones. The sample belongs to a study of T cells in women clearing cervical HPV infection. Study context: Blood came at first lesion visit for cases, post-clearance for controls.

This receptor was identified in a woman between 18 and 70 years old with a cervical HPV16 infection that either progressed to CIN3+ or cleared (not recorded which). J is TRBJ2-3 and V is TRBV5-1, with D hard to call. The sequenced material came from blood buffy coat. The CDR3 bases that were read are TGCGCCAGCAGCTTTAGAGATACG. Translation: CASSFRDT. In full, the CDR3 is CASSFRDTQYF.